One sample yielded the 7 T cell receptor beta chains listed below, sequenced in a study of response to subunit inactivated influenza vaccine. TCRdb called the RT-PCR reads again in MiXCR, with one record for every CDR3 protein. The profile shows 490,000 or so distinct CDR3 sequences, around 8% of them singletons. Source: PBMCs from blood, taken approximately 25 months after vaccination. The receptors come from a man in his fifties or sixties who received an inactivated influenza vaccine.

This clonotype has ten or more counts. V and J are TRBV20-1 and TRBJ2-4, with D possibly matching TRBD1 (7 bases). V lost 1 base to trimming and J lost 3 bases, with 13 bases between them. CDR3 length: 15 amino acids. Germline loops: CDR1 DFQATT, CDR2 SNEGSKA (reference sequence). The CDR3 is CSARGQGGDKNIQYF. The CDR3, as DNA: TGCAGTGCTAGAGGACAGGGAGGTGACAAAAACATTCAGTACTTC.

Only a few counts were recorded for this clonotype. J is TRBJ2-7 and V is TRBV29-1; TRBD2 matches at 9 bases. The CDR3 is made up of 14 amino acids. Germline CDR1 and CDR2: SQVTM and ANQGSEA. The ends lost 4 bases at V and 5 bases at J; junction bases unmatched: 9. In DNA form, the CDR3 reads TGCAGCGTTGTTGGCGGGAGGGCCTCGAACGAGCAGTACTTC. It codes for CSVVGGRASNEQYF.

In this sample, this clonotype turned up a few times. The rearrangement uses TRBV6-1 and TRBJ2-3; TRBD1 matches 11 bases. Unmatched junction bases numbered 1, after V lost 4 bases and J lost 4 bases. The germline V gene has CDR1 MNHNS and CDR2 SASEGT. The CDR3 contains 14 residues. The CDR3 reads CASSGTGGPDTQYF. In DNA form, the CDR3 reads TGTGCCAGCAGTGGGACAGGGGGCCCAGATACGCAGTATTTT.

The chain is built from TRBV28 and TRBJ2-1, with TRBD2 matching over 9 bases. This CDR3 comprises 13 residues. Trimming took 5 bases from V and 10 from J; bases not matched to a gene: 6. Per germline, CDR1 MDHEN and CDR2 SYDVKM. This CDR3 reads CASSTGTSGEQFF. CDR3 nucleotide sequence: TGTGCCAGCAGTACAGGCACTAGCGGGGAGCAGTTCTTC.

This clonotype was seen a few times. The V and J genes are TRBV28 and TRBJ2-6; tentative D call: TRBD1 (6 bases). V was shortened by 6 bases and J by 5 bases, with 11 bases between the two germline ends. CDR1 and CDR2 (germline): MDHEN, SYDVKM. CDR3 length: 14 amino acids. The CDR3 sequence is CASSSDRWANVLTF. CDR3 in DNA: TGTGCCAGCAGCTCAGACAGGTGGGCCAACGTCCTGACTTTC.

This clonotype was detected ten times or more. V and J are TRBV20-1 and TRBJ2-3; D remains ambiguous. Germline V gene lookup returns CDR1 DFQATT and CDR2 SNEGSKA (reference sequence). This CDR3 contains 12 residues. The CDR3 nucleotides read TGCAGGGCGGATGGCCGAGGAGATACGCAGTATTTT. As protein: CRADGRGDTQYF.

This clonotype occurred many times. The chain uses TRBV5-1 and TRBJ1-3; 8 bases line up with TRBD1. CDR1 is SGHRS and CDR2 is YFSETQ in the germline V gene. Trimming removed 0 bases from V and 2 bases from J; junction bases left unmatched: 1. CDR3 length: 15 residues. CDR3 DNA sequence: TGCGCCAGCAGCTTGGTACAGGGGGCTGGAAACACCATATATTTT. Protein sequence: CASSLVQGAGNTIYF.